This T cell receptor (beta chain) came from a study of prognosis after radiotherapy for stage I lung cancer listed by TCRdb under 2021. Concerning the study at large: Between early 2018 and early 2019, some 18 patients with stage I NSCLC were enrolled in Nanjing, China. The study included roughly 14 patients with newly diagnosed primary stage I lung tumors and 4 to 6 with oligometastatic NSCLC after surgical resection of the primary tumor. Every patient was deemed medically inoperable, roughly twelve because of comorbidities and over 5 because they refused surgery. The cohort included 10 to 15 men and five to seven women, with a median age of approximately 76 years and a range of about 50 to 90 years. Tumor histology was squamous cell carcinoma in about seven patients and adenocarcinoma in twelve. SBRT was delivered in 3 to 5 fractions with a biologically effective dose of at least 100 Gy, and image-guided IMRT or VMAT was used for delivery. Concurrent therapy was not administered to any patient alongside SBRT. Distant metastases were developed by four of the 19 patients after SBRT, at a median of around seven months, whereas no significant progression was observed in the other 15 patients. The study profiled peripheral blood TCR beta repertoires from stage I NSCLC patients before and after stereotactic body radiotherapy and related them to distant failure. For each of the roughly 20 patients, one blood sample was taken before SBRT and one after, so the study sequenced around 40 samples in total. What the research found in general, with its limitations: The study was limited by the small cohort and short follow-up, and independent validation of the study findings is required. Post-SBRT Shannon entropy and its change from baseline were lower in patients who developed distant metastases; baseline Shannon entropy was not associated with metastases. No adjustment for multiple comparisons was applied to any of the reported P values. Unique TCR clone counts fell after SBRT (median about 9,300 before versus 6,000 to 8,000 after; Wilcoxon paired P=0.011). Differences by metastasis status were reportedly seen in TRBV and TRBJ usage frequencies, involving two V genes at baseline and, after SBRT, eight to ten V genes and two J genes. Tumor specificity of expanded TCR clones was not determined.

The CDR3 holds 12 amino acids from the cysteine to the phenylalanine. Solely the CDR3 DNA is kept, with 36 bases framed from the first base. For CDR1 and CDR2, the germline V gene (reference sequence) lists DFQATT and SNEGSKA. V is cut by 2 bases and J by 7 bases, and the space between the germline ends is 11 bases. This clonotype was seen ten or more times. Its antigen specificity is not known. Per-base quality was not reported, and no clone a single base away is much larger than it. No patient had a history of other malignancies or prior chemotherapy or radiotherapy, and all had node-negative disease on CT and PET/CT. At each of two time points, around 6 milliliters of peripheral venous blood were collected into EDTA tubes. PBMCs were isolated by Ficoll-Paque Plus density-gradient centrifugation. Right after collection, samples were kept at -80 degrees C until analysis. Two rounds of multiplex PCR were used to amplify the TCR beta CDR3 region from genomic DNA. In the first PCR round, primers specific to each TRBV and TRBJ gene were used, and the primer sequences were filed in Chinese patent CN105087789A. The second PCR round used universal primers. The Roche High Pure PCR Template Preparation Kit was used to extract genomic DNA from frozen PBMCs. Paired-end sequencing with 151 bp reads was performed on the libraries using an Illumina HiSeq 3000. From the authors' description of their analysis: Raw reads lacking the multiplex PCR primer sequences were removed with CutAdapt. PEAR was used to merge high-quality paired reads into contigs. By alignment to reference sequences, MiXCR assigned TRB V, D and J gene segments to each contig. To remove sequencing errors, CDR3 sequences were clustered according to base quality and sequence similarity. Diversity was measured as Shannon entropy normalized by the natural log of productive TCR sequence number. One minus Shannon entropy divided by the natural log of the number of unique clonotypes was used as the definition of clonality. Using the Youden index from ROC curves, the researchers picked the repertoire-metric cut-offs for progression-free survival, and all analyses were carried out in R 3.5.3. The raw public reads went through TCRdb reprocessing: fastp at Q25, MiXCR clone calling, in-frame beta chains kept. Each entry merges the rows of one CDR3 protein and shows their most common DNA and genes. The V and J calls follow TCRdb's processing rather than the paper's. The sample table shows about 26,000 distinct CDR3 sequences, and 35% to 50% are seen once. Of the sample, under 35% is held by the ten largest clones.

This clonotype originated in a donor of 50 years or more with non-small cell lung cancer. The rearrangement joined TRBV20-1 to TRBJ1-2, with TRBD1 as a weak D call on 5 bases. The material was PBMCs, obtained before or after stereotactic body radiation therapy (not recorded which). The CDR3 reads as follows: CSARPLGPGYTF. DNA sequence: TGCAGTGCTAGACCCCTGGGACCTGGCTACACCTTC.